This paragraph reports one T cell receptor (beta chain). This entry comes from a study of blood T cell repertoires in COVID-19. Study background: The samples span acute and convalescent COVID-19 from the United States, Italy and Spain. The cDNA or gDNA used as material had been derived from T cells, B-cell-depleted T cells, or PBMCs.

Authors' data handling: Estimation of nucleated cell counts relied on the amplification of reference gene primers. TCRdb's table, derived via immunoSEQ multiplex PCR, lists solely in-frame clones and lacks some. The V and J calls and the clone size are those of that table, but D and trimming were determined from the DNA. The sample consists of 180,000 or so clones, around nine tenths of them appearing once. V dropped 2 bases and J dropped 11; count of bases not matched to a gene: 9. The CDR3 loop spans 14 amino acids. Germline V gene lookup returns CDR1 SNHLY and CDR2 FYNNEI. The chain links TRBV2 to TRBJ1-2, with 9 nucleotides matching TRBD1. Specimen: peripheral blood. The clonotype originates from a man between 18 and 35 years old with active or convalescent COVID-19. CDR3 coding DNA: TGTGCCAGCAGTGAATTGGGACAGGGTGTTGGTTACACCTTC. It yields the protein CASSELGQGVGYTF.